This T cell receptor (beta chain) was sequenced during a study of T-cell reconstitution after alpha-beta-depleted transplantation in children. Whole-study findings and limits: The main origin of T-cell counts and diversity one year after transplant was newly produced T cells. Day-60 TCRbeta diversity that was high in some patients was derived from surviving recipient T cells and thymic progenitors.

CDR3 size: 16 residues. The germline gives CDR1 KGHDR, CDR2 SFDVKD. V shed 1 base, J shed 3 bases, and the junction held 4 bases outside the gene matches. In its sample, this clonotype was seen many times. What it binds is not known. TCRbeta library construction was performed incorporating unique molecular identifiers. TCRdb itself ran the PCR reads through MiXCR, one entry per CDR3 protein. Counted here are a few hundred thousand distinct CDR3 sequences, roughly 16% occurring once; the ten biggest clones make up less than 30%. The TCR comes from a boy less than two years old who had a stem cell transplant for Wiskott-Aldrich syndrome, so the T cells may come from the graft donor. The chain recombines TRBV24-1 with TRBJ2-7; 11 nucleotides align to TRBD2. The source was PBMCs, mostly from graft donor cells, collected 360 days after TCRalphabeta/CD19-depleted stem cell transplant. The CDR3 bases are TGTGCCACCAGTGATTTTGGGACTAGCGGATTCTACGAGCAGTACTTC. It translates to CATSDFGTSGFYEQYF.